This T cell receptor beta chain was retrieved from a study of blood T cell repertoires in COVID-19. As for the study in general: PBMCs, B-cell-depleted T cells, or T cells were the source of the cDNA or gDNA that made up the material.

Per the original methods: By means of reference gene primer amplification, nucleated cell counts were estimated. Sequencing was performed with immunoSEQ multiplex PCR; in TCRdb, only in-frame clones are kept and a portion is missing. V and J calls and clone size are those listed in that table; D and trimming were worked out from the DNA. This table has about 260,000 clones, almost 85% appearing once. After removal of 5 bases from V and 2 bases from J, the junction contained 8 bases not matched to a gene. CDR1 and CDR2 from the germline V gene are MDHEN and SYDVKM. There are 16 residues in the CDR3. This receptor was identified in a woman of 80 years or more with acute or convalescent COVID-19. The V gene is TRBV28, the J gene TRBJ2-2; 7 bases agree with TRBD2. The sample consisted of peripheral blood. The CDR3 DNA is TGTGCCAGCAGTCCGCATCGGGGACTAAACACCGGGGAGCTGTTTTTT. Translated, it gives CASSPHRGLNTGELFF.